These T cell receptor beta chains were read from a single sample in a study of blood T cell repertoires in COVID-19. Method: immunoSEQ multiplex PCR; TCRdb's copy keeps in-frame clones and lacks some. Of about 440,000 clones in the sample, 85% to 90% were seen once. Sequences were obtained from peripheral blood. These receptors all come from a woman aged 25-40 years with acute or convalescent COVID-19. CDR3s include the opening cysteine and the closing phenylalanine or tryptophan. The D gene is left open where the match is weak. Where a row states a size, it is once, few, many or the class of an expanded clone; other rows omit it.

TRBD2,TRBV29-1,NA,TRBJ2-3,CSVEGLAGGPRGDTQYF,TGCAGCGTTGAAGGACTAGCGGGGGGGCCCAGGGGAGATACGCAGTATTTT
TRBD1,TRBV4-1,NA,TRBJ2-3,CASSQPRDRITDTQYF,TGCGCCAGCAGCCAACCCCGGGACAGGATAACAGATACGCAGTATTTT
TRBD1,TRBV27,NA,TRBJ2-7,CASSRDRPYEQYF,TGTGCCAGCAGTAGGGACAGACCCTACGAGCAGTACTTC
NA,TRBV3-1/TRBV3-2,NA,TRBJ2-7,CASSQVAGPYEQYF,TGTGCCAGCAGCCAAGTTGCGGGACCGTACGAGCAGTACTTC
TRBD1,TRBV28,NA,TRBJ2-7,CASRSTDRRSSYEQYF,TGTGCCAGCAGATCCACGGACAGGCGGAGCTCCTACGAGCAGTACTTC
NA,TRBV6-5,NA,TRBJ1-1,CASSLLGWTEAFF,TGTGCCAGCAGTTTACTCGGGTGGACTGAAGCTTTCTTT
TRBD1,TRBV4-1,NA,TRBJ1-1,CASSPVRGLGTEAFF,TGCGCCAGCAGCCCGGTTAGGGGGCTCGGCACTGAAGCTTTCTTT
TRBD1,TRBV6-5,NA,TRBJ2-2,CASSPDRGVTGELFF,TGTGCCAGCAGTCCCGACAGGGGCGTCACCGGGGAGCTGTTTTTT
NA,TRBV6-2/TRBV6-3,NA,TRBJ1-2,CASSPGLGYTF,TGTGCCAGCAGCCCCGGACTTGGCTACACCTTC
TRBD2,TRBV5-1,NA,TRBJ2-1,CASSLLGGGAANEQFF,TGCGCCAGCAGCTTGTTGGGCGGGGGGGCCGCCAATGAGCAGTTCTTC
TRBD1,TRBV13,NA,TRBJ1-2,CASSIRQWTGDNYGYTF,TGTGCCAGCAGCATTCGACAATGGACAGGAGATAACTATGGCTACACCTTC
NA,TRBV27,NA,TRBJ2-7,CASSLNMYEQYF,TGTGCCAGCAGTTTAAATATGTACGAGCAGTACTTC
TRBD1,TRBV7-3,NA,TRBJ2-2,CASSPRQGANTGELFF,TGTGCCAGCAGCCCTCGACAGGGGGCGAACACCGGGGAGCTGTTTTTT
NA,TRBV10-1,NA,TRBJ2-5,CASSPSGRETQYF,TGCGCCAGCAGCCCCTCGGGGAGAGAGACCCAGTACTTC
NA,TRBV6-5,once,TRBJ1-3,CASTNGNTIYF,TGTGCCAGCACTAATGGAAACACCATATATTTT
TRBD2,TRBV2,NA,TRBJ2-7,CASSGGTTSSYEQYF,TGTGCCAGCTCCGGGGGGACGACTAGCTCCTACGAGCAGTACTTC
TRBD1,TRBV5-1,NA,TRBJ2-7,CASSLGTGVSYEQYF,TGCGCCAGCAGCTTAGGGACAGGGGTTTCCTACGAGCAGTACTTC
NA,TRBV2,NA,TRBJ2-4,CASSDNRANIQYF,TGTGCCAGCAGTGATAACAGGGCAAACATTCAGTACTTC
TRBD2,TRBV30,NA,TRBJ2-7,CAWSVRGRGEYEQYF,TGTGCCTGGAGTGTACGCGGACGGGGGGAGTACGAGCAGTACTTC
NA,TRBV7-9,NA,TRBJ2-7,CASTRSSYEQYF,TGTGCCAGCACCAGGAGCTCCTACGAGCAGTACTTC
NA,TRBV28,NA,TRBJ2-5,CASSLVSSETQYF,TGTGCCAGCAGTTTAGTGAGTTCGGAGACCCAGTACTTC
NA,TRBV6-1,NA,TRBJ1-1,CASSEGEMRFGEAFF,TGTGCCAGCAGTGAAGGGGAGATGCGTTTTGGTGAAGCTTTCTTT
TRBD1,TRBV9,few,TRBJ2-2,CASSRDRVRTGELFF,TGTGCCAGCAGCCGAGACAGGGTTCGAACCGGGGAGCTGTTTTTT
NA,TRBV2,NA,TRBJ1-3,CASTPPDRSSGNTIYF,TGTGCCAGCACTCCGCCAGACAGGTCCTCTGGAAACACCATATATTTT
TRBD2,TRBV3-1/TRBV3-2,NA,TRBJ2-7,CASSQPTGGFYEQYF,TGTGCCAGCAGCCAACCCACGGGAGGTTTCTACGAGCAGTACTTC
TRBD1,TRBV18,NA,TRBJ1-2,CASSPPGQNYGYTF,TGTGCCAGCTCACCCCCGGGACAGAACTATGGCTACACCTTC
TRBD1,TRBV7-3,NA,TRBJ2-7,CASSQSGTGANEQYF,TGTGCCAGCAGCCAATCCGGGACAGGGGCCAACGAGCAGTACTTC
TRBD2,TRBV24-1,NA,TRBJ2-3,CATSDQGLAGTDTQYF,TGTGCCACCAGTGACCAAGGACTAGCGGGGACAGATACGCAGTATTTT
NA,TRBV6-5,NA,TRBJ1-6,CASRAGRYNSPLHF,TGTGCCAGCAGAGCGGGCCGTTATAATTCACCCCTCCACTTT
NA,TRBV2,NA,TRBJ2-2,CASSGPGANTGELFF,TGTGCCAGCAGTGGGCCAGGGGCCAACACCGGGGAGCTGTTTTTT
NA,TRBV3-1/TRBV3-2,NA,TRBJ2-6,CASSLFGANVLTF,TGTGCCAGCAGCCTCTTCGGGGCCAACGTCCTGACTTTC
NA,TRBV2,NA,TRBJ1-2,CASRANSGWGNYGYTF,TGTGCCAGCAGAGCAAATTCAGGGTGGGGTAACTATGGCTACACCTTC
NA,TRBV7-2,NA,TRBJ2-2,CASSILYSPAGELFF,TGTGCCAGCAGCATCCTGTACAGTCCCGCCGGGGAGCTGTTTTTT
NA,TRBV30,NA,TRBJ1-2,CAWRNGQFYGYTF,TGTGCCTGGAGAAATGGACAGTTCTATGGCTACACCTTC
TRBD1,TRBV30,NA,TRBJ2-7,CAWKDLGTGSYEQYF,TGTGCCTGGAAGGATCTCGGGACAGGGTCCTACGAGCAGTACTTC
NA,TRBV5-1,NA,TRBJ1-2,CASSFQDSYYGYTF,TGCGCCAGCAGCTTTCAGGACAGTTACTATGGCTACACCTTC
NA,TRBV7-3,NA,TRBJ2-1,CASSLVSQGGSYNEQFF,TGTGCCAGCAGCTTAGTTTCGCAGGGGGGTTCCTACAATGAGCAGTTCTTC
NA,TRBV4-1,few,TRBJ1-6,CASSQDLRSPLHF,TGCGCCAGCAGCCAAGATTTGCGTTCACCCCTCCACTTT
NA,TRBV19,NA,TRBJ1-1,CASSLGQNTEAFF,TGTGCCAGTAGTTTGGGACAAAACACTGAAGCTTTCTTT
TRBD2,TRBV11-3,once,TRBJ2-1,CASSLGGWSGGNNEQFF,TGTGCCAGCAGCTTAGGAGGTTGGAGCGGGGGGAACAATGAGCAGTTCTTC